This T cell receptor (beta chain) originates from a study of T cells in Graves' hyperthyroidism and ophthalmopathy. Amplification targeted TCR beta CDR3 regions from RNA transcripts. TCR CDR3 regions were first amplified by RT-PCR with HTBI primers. MiXCR was run by TCRdb on the multiplex PCR reads, yielding one entry per CDR3 protein. This table has hundreds of thousands of distinct CDR3 sequences, 38% appearing once. The CDR3 loop spans 16 amino acids. V shed 4 bases, J shed 6 bases, and the junction held 12 bases outside the gene matches. Germline-derived CDR1 and CDR2 are LNHDA and SQIVND (reference sequence).

The chain has TRBV19 and TRBJ1-1, with 9 bases matching TRBD1. This sequence was found in a man between 18 and 35 years old with Graves' hyperthyroidism. The source material was blood. CDR3 sequence (DNA): TGTGCCAGTAGTACGAGCTCCGGGACAGGGAAACCTGAAGCTTTCTTT. Translating gives CASSTSSGTGKPEAFF.